These 15 T cell receptor beta chains were all obtained from the same sample, sequenced in a study of CD4+ T cells in melanoma. Using immunoSEQ multiplex PCR, the repertoire was profiled, and TCRdb retains in-frame clones only, with some absent. The sample comprises around 130,000 clones, roughly 91% of which are singletons, and 1.5% rests with the top ten. The source is a human donor with melanoma.

The chain uses TRBV5-1 and TRBJ2-5; 11 bases map to TRBD2. Germline assignment: CDR1 SGHRS and CDR2 YFSETQ. This CDR3 comprises 16 residues. Unmatched junction bases numbered 9, after V lost 4 bases and J lost 4 bases. The DNA of the CDR3 is TGCGCCAGCAGCCCAAAACTAGCGGGGGTGATAGAGACCCAGTACTTC. Its translation is CASSPKLAGVIETQYF.

The V gene is TRBV30, the J gene TRBJ2-7; D remains ambiguous. The CDR3 covers 11 residues. Trimming removed 0 bases from V and 7 bases from J, with 7 bases in between. The germline gives CDR1 GTSNPN, CDR2 SVGIG (reference sequence). CDR3 loop: CAWSVWREQYF. In DNA form, the CDR3 reads TGTGCCTGGAGTGTATGGCGGGAGCAGTACTTC. Using reference TRBV30 and TRBJ2-7 for the parts outside the CDR3, the full variable domain is SQTIHQWPATLVQPVGSPLSLECTVEGTSNPNLYWYRQAAGRGLQLLFYSVGIGQISSEVPQNLSASRPQDRQFILSSKKLLLSDSGFYLCAWSVWREQYFGPGTRLTVT.

The V gene is TRBV25-1, the J gene TRBJ2-7; a weak D match, TRBD1 (6 bases). Trimming took 0 bases from V and 2 from J, leaving 17 bases between them. Germline V CDR1 and CDR2: MGHDK, SYGVNS. The CDR3 length is 17 residues. The CDR3 bases are TGTGCCAGCAGTGAATATTTGGACGTCAGGGACACCTACGAGCAGTACTTC. Its protein is CASSEYLDVRDTYEQYF.

CDR3: CASSELGGRETQYF. The CDR3 region has the DNA TGTGCCAGCAGTGAATTGGGGGGCCGGGAGACCCAGTACTTC. The rearrangement links TRBV25-1 to TRBJ2-5; D could derive from TRBD1 or TRBD2 (6 bases each). Germline-derived CDR1 and CDR2 are MGHDK and SYGVNS. This CDR3 has 14 residues. Trimming cost V 1 base and J 5 bases, with 11 bases left between them.

This rearrangement joins TRBV5-1 to TRBJ1-6; no clear D. Germline V lookup: CDR1 SGHRS, CDR2 YFSETQ. The CDR3 length is 15 residues. Trimming stripped 1 base from V and 8 bases from J, with 13 bases between. The CDR3, as DNA: TGCGCCAGCAGCTTGTTCCCCGATCGGGATTCACCCCTCCACTTT. This codes for CASSLFPDRDSPLHF.

The chain links TRBV18 to TRBJ2-6; no clear D. Trimming pared 4 bases from V and 1 base from J, leaving 5 bases between. Per the germline V gene, CDR1 is KGHSH and CDR2 is LQKENI. This CDR3 is 14 amino acids long. The chain's CDR3 is CASSLESGANVLTF. Here the CDR3 DNA reads TGTGCCAGCTCACTTGAATCTGGGGCCAACGTCCTGACTTTC.

The chain joins TRBV5-1 to TRBJ1-2; tentatively, D is TRBD1 (6 bases). The CDR3 has 15 residues. Germline V gives CDR1 SGHRS, CDR2 YFSETQ. The V end lost 0 bases, the J end lost 4 bases, and 13 bases lay between the germline ends. Here the CDR3 reads CASSLGQANGYGYTF. CDR3 sequence (DNA): TGCGCCAGCAGCTTGGGACAGGCTAACGGCTATGGCTACACCTTC.

The gene calls are TRBV2 and TRBJ2-5; 9 nucleotides match TRBD1. This CDR3 is built from 14 residues. J lost 2 bases, V lost 5 bases, and 3 bases had no gene match. CDR1 and CDR2 from the germline V gene are SNHLY and FYNNEI. The CDR3 here is CASSWTGAQETQYF. CDR3 in DNA: TGTGCCAGCAGTTGGACAGGGGCACAAGAGACCCAGTACTTC.

The genes are TRBV6-5 and TRBJ1-3, with D maybe TRBD1 (6 bases). Between the trimmed V and J ends, which lost 6 bases and 4 bases, there was a span of 16 bases. There are 15 residues in the CDR3. Germline CDR1 is MNHEY and CDR2 is SVGAGI. As DNA, the CDR3 is TGTGCCAGCAGACCCAACAGGGACCGGGGAAACACCATATATTTT. Translating gives CASRPNRDRGNTIYF.

The V call is TRBV25-1, the J call TRBJ1-2, with TRBD1 as a possible D gene (6 bases). Deletions cut 2 bases from V and 3 bases from J, with 10 bases between. The germline CDR1 and CDR2 sequences are MGHDK and SYGVNS. The CDR3 extends over 14 amino acids. Here the CDR3 reads CASSERGTYYGYTF. In DNA form, the CDR3 reads TGTGCCAGCAGTGAAAGGGGGACCTACTATGGCTACACCTTC.

In its sample, this clone was seen once. The rearrangement uses TRBV5-8 and TRBJ2-7; D might be TRBD1 or TRBD2, each matching 6 bases. From germline, CDR1 is SGHTS and CDR2 YDEGEE. This CDR3 comprises 16 residues. V gave up 4 bases and J gave up 3 bases, with 20 bases separating them. The CDR3 DNA reads as TGTGCCAGCAGCGATGCCGCGGGACATTTGATCTACGAGCAGTACTTC. This encodes CASSDAAGHLIYEQYF.

The chain combines TRBV2 with TRBJ1-1; D gene unclear. V lost 1 base and J lost 7, with 7 bases in between. CDR1 is SNHLY and CDR2 is FYNNEI in the germline V gene. The CDR3 has 12 amino acids. The CDR3 coding sequence is TGTGCCAGCAGTGAAGGATGGGGTGAAGCTTTCTTT. Its translation: CASSEGWGEAFF. Complete variable domain (other parts from reference TRBV2 and TRBJ1-1): EPEVTQTPSHQVTQMGQEVILRCVPISNHLYFYWYRQILGQKVEFLVSFYNNEISEKSEIFDDQFSVERPDGSNFTLKIRSTKLEDSAMYFCASSEGWGEAFFGQGTRLTVV.

The J gene is TRBJ2-1, the V gene TRBV5-1; TRBD2 agrees at 9 bases. Per the germline V gene, CDR1 is SGHRS and CDR2 is YFSETQ. V was pared by 0 bases and J by 1 base, with 2 bases of the junction left unmatched. The CDR3 extends over 16 amino acids. CDR3 coding DNA: TGCGCCAGCAGCTTGGTCGCGGGGGGGTCCTACAATGAGCAGTTCTTC. Protein product: CASSLVAGGSYNEQFF.

The chain recombines TRBV6-1 with TRBJ1-5; TRBD1 might be the D (5 bases). V was pared by 6 bases and J by 7 bases, with 16 bases between. Per the germline V gene, CDR1 is MNHNS and CDR2 is SASEGT. This CDR3 contains 14 residues. Written as DNA, the CDR3 is TGTGCCAGCAGGATCAGGGACGGCGGGCAGCCCCAGCATTTT. This gives the protein CASRIRDGGQPQHF.

The J gene is TRBJ1-2, the V gene TRBV5-1; D may be TRBD1 (5 bases). Germline CDR1 and CDR2: SGHRS and YFSETQ. The germline V and J ends were trimmed by 4 bases and 7 bases, with 14 bases remaining between them. This CDR3 has 13 residues. The CDR3 here is CASSPPGLFGYTF. The CDR3 region has the DNA TGCGCCAGCAGCCCCCCGGGGCTTTTTGGCTACACCTTC.